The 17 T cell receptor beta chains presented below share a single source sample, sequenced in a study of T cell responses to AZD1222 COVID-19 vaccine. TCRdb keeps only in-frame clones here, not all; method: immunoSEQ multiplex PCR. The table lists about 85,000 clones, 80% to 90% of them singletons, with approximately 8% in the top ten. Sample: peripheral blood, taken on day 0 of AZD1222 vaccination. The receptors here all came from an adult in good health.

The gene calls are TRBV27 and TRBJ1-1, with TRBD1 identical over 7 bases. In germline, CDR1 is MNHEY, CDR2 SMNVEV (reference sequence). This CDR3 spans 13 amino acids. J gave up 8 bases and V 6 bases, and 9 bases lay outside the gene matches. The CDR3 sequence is CASRSQGGGEAFF. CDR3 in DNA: TGTGCCAGCAGATCTCAGGGAGGGGGCGAAGCTTTCTTT.

DNA for the CDR3: TGTGCCAGCAGCTTAGCGGGGCGGCGGGAGACCCAGTACTTC. Translation gives CASSLAGRRETQYF. The V call is TRBV7-2, the J call TRBJ2-5; weak D call: TRBD1 (5 bases). Trimming pared 0 bases from V and 5 bases from J, leaving 10 bases between. Germline V gives CDR1 SGHTA, CDR2 FQGNSA. The CDR3 sequence is 14 residues long.

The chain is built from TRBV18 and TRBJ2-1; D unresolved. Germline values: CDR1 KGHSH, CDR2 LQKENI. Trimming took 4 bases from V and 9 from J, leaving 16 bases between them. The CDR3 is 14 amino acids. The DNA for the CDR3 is TGTGCCAGCTCACGTCTTGAAGGGAAGGGTGAGCAGTTCTTC. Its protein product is CASSRLEGKGEQFF.

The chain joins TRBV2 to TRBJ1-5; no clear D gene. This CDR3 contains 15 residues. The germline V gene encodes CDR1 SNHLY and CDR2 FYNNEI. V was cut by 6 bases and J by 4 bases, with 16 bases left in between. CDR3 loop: CASSDMGGSNQPQHF. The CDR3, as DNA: TGTGCCAGCAGCGACATGGGAGGGTCGAATCAGCCCCAGCATTTT.

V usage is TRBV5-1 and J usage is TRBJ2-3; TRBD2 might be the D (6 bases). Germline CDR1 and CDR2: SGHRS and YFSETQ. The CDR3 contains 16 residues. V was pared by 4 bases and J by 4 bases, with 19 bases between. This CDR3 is CASSLGAGKPADTQYF. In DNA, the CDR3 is TGCGCCAGCAGCCTTGGGGCGGGGAAGCCGGCAGATACGCAGTATTTT.

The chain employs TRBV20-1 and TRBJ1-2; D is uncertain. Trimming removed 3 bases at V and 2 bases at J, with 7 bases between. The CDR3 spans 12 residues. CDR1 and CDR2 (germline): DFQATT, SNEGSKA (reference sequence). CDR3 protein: CSASNLNYGYTF. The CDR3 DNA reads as TGCAGTGCTAGTAACTTAAACTATGGCTACACCTTC.

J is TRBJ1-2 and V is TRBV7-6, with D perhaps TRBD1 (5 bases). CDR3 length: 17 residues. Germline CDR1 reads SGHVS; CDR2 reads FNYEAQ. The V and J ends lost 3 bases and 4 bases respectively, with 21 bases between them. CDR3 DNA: TGTGCCAGCAGCTTCGGGGCGGCTCTCGGAGAAGGCTATGGCTACACCTTC. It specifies CASSFGAALGEGYGYTF.

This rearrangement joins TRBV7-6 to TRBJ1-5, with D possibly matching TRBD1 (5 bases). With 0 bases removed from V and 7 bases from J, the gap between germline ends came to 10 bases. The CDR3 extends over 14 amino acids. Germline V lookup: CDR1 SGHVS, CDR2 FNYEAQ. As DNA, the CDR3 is TGTGCCAGCAGCTTAGCACGGTCAGGGCAGCCCCAGCATTTT. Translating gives CASSLARSGQPQHF.

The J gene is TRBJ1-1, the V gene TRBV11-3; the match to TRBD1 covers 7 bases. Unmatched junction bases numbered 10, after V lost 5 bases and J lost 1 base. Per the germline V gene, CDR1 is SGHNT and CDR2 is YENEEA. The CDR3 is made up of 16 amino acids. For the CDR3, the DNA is TGTGCCAGCAGCCTACACTTGGGACAGCCGAACACTGAAGCTTTCTTT. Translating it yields CASSLHLGQPNTEAFF.

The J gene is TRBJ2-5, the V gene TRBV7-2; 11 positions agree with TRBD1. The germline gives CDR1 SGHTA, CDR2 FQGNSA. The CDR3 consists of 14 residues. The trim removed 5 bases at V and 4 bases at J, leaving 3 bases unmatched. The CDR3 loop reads CASSEDRGLETQYF. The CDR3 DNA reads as TGTGCCAGCAGCGAGGACAGGGGGCTAGAGACCCAGTACTTC.

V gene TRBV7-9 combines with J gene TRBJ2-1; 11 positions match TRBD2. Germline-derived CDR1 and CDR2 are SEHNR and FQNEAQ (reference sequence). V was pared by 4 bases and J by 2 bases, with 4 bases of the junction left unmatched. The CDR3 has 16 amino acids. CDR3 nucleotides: TGTGCCAGCAGCTCGGATAGCGGGAGGGCCTACAATGAGCAGTTCTTC. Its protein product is CASSSDSGRAYNEQFF. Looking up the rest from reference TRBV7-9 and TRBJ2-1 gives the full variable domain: DTGVSQNPRHKITKRGQNVTFRCDPISEHNRLYWYRQTLGQGPEFLTYFQNEAQLEKSRLLSDRFSAERPKGSFSTLEIQRTEQGDSAMYLCASSSDSGRAYNEQFFGPGTRLTVL.

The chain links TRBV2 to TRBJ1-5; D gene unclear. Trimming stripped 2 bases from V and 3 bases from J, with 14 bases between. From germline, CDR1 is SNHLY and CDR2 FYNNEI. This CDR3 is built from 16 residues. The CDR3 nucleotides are TGTGCCAGCAGTGAAATGGGCTGGGGTAACAATCAGCCCCAGCATTTT. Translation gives CASSEMGWGNNQPQHF.

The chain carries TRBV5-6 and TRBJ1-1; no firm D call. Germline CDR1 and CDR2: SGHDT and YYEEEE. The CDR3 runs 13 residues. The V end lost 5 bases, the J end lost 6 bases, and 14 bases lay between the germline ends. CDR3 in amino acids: CASSTSVGSEAFF. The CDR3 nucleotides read TGTGCCAGCAGTACATCCGTCGGGTCTGAAGCTTTCTTT.

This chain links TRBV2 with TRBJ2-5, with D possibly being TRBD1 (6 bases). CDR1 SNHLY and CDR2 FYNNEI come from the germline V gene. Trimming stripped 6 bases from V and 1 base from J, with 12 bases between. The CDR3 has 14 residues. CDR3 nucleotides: TGTGCCAGCAGGGTTACAGGGATCCAAGAGACCCAGTACTTC. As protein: CASRVTGIQETQYF.

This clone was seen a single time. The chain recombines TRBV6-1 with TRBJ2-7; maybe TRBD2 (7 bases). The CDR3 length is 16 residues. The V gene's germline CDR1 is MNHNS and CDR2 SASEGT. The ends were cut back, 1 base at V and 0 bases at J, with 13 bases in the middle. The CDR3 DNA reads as TGTGCCAGCAGTGAAGGGATGGGAGGGGGCTCCTACGAGCAGTACTTC. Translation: CASSEGMGGGSYEQYF.

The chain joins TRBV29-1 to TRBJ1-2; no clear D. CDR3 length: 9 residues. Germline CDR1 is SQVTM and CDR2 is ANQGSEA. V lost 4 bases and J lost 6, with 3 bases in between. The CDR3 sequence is CSVGDGYTF. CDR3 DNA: TGCAGCGTTGGAGATGGCTACACCTTC.

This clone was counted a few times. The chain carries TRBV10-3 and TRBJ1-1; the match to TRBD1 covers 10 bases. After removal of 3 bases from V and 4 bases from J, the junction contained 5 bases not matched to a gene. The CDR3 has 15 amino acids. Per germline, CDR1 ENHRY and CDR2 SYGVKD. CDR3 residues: CAISDPRTGGTEAFF. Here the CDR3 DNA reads TGTGCCATCAGTGATCCCCGGACAGGGGGCACTGAAGCTTTCTTT.